This TCR beta chain was documented in a study of cytomegalovirus exposure and HLA in healthy donors. Study-level findings and limits: Confirmation in vitro established that a few CMV-associated chains were specific for CMV antigens. Later on, a genetic analysis was performed. It linked a missense variant in DCLRE1C with V- and J-gene trimming of TCR beta.

The germline CDR1 and CDR2 sequences are SNHLY and FYNNEI. The CDR3 is 12 amino acids. J lost 7 bases, V lost 11 bases, and 10 bases had no gene match. On this clone: Its cognate antigen is unknown. This same CDR3 is encoded by further DNA sequences in the sample.

Researchers ran the PCR with 60 Vbeta and 13 Jbeta primers. Clones were sequenced by immunoSEQ multiplex PCR, and TCRdb holds only the in-frame ones, with some missing. The sample has over 100,000 clones; about 83% are singletons. The chain has TRBV2 and TRBJ2-7; 8 bases match TRBD2. Sample: PBMCs. This clonotype was obtained from a female donor in good health and CMV-seronegative. Here the CDR3 DNA reads TGTGCCTCCCGGGCGGGGGGTCATGAGCAGTACTTC. Translated, it gives CASRAGGHEQYF.